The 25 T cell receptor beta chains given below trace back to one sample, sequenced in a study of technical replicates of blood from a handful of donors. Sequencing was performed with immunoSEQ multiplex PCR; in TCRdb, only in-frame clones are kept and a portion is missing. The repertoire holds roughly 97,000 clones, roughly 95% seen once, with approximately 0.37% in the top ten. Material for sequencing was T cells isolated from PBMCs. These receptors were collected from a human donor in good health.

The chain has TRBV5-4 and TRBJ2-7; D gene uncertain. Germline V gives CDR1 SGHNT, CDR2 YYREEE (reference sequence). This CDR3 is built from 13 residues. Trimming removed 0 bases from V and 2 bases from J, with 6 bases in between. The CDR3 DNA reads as TGTGCCAGCAGCTTGGGGCCCACCTACGAGCAGTACTTC. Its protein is CASSLGPTYEQYF.

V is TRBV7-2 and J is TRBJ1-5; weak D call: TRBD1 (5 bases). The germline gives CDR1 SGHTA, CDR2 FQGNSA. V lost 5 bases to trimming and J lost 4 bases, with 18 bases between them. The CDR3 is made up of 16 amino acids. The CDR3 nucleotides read TGTGCCAGCAGCCTAATGGAAACAGGTGAAAATCAGCCCCAGCATTTT. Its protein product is CASSLMETGENQPQHF.

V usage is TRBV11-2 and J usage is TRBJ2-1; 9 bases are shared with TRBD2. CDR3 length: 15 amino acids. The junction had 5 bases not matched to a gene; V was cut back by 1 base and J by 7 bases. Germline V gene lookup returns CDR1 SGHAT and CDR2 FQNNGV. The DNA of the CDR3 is TGTGCCAGCAGCTTAGGCGGGAGGGCCAGGAATGAGCAGTTCTTC. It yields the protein CASSLGGRARNEQFF.

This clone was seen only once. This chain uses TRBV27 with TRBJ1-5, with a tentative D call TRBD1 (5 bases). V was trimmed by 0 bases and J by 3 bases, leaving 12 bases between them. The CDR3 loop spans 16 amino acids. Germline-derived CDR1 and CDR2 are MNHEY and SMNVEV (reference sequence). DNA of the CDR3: TGTGCCAGCAGTTTATCATCCGGGGACTTCAATCAGCCCCAGCATTTT. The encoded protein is CASSLSSGDFNQPQHF.

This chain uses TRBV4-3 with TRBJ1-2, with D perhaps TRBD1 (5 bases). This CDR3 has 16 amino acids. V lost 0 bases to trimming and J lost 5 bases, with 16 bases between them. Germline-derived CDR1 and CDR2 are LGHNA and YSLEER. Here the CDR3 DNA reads TGCGCCAGCAGCCAAGATAGTCCAGGGCTAGGGTATGGCTACACCTTC. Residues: CASSQDSPGLGYGYTF.

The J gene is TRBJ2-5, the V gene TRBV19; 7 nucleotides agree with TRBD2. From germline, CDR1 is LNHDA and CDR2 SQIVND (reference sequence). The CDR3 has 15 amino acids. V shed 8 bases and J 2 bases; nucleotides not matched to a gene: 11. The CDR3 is CASQRGRGNQETQYF. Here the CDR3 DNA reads TGTGCCAGTCAGCGCGGGAGAGGTAATCAAGAGACCCAGTACTTC.

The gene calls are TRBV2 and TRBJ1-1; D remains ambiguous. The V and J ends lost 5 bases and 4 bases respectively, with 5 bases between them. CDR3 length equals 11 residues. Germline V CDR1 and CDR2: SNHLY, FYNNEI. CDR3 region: CASSTFTEAFF. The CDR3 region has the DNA TGTGCCAGCAGTACTTTCACTGAAGCTTTCTTT.

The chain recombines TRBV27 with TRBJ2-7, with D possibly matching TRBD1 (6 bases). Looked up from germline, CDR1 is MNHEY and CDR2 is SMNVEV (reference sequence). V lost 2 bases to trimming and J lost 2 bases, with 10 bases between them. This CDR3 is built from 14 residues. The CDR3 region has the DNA TGTGCCAGCAGTTTAGGACAGTTGACCTACGAGCAGTACTTC. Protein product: CASSLGQLTYEQYF.

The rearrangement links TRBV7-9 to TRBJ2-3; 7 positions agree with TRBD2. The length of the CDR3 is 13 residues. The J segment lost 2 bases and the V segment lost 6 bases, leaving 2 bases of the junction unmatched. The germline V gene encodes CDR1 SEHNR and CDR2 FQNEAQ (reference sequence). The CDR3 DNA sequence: TGTGCCAGCAGAGCGGGAAACACAGATACGCAGTATTTT. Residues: CASRAGNTDTQYF.

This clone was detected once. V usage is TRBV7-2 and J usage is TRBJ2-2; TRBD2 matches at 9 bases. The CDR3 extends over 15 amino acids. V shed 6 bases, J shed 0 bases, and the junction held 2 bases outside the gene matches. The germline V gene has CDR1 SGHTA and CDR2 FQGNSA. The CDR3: CASSPSGTNTGELFF. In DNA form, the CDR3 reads TGTGCCAGCAGTCCTAGCGGGACGAACACCGGGGAGCTGTTTTTT.

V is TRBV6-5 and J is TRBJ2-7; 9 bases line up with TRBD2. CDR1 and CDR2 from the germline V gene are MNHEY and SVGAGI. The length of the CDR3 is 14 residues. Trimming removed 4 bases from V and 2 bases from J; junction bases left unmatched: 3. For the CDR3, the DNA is TGTGCCAGCAGTTCTCCTAGCGGGGCCTACGAGCAGTACTTC. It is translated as CASSSPSGAYEQYF.

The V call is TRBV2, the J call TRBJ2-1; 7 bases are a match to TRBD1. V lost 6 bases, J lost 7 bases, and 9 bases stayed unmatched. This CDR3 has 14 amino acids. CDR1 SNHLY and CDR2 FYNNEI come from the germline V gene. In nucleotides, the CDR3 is TGTGCCAGCAGAGCGAAATTACAGGGGAATGAGCAGTTCTTC. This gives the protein CASRAKLQGNEQFF.

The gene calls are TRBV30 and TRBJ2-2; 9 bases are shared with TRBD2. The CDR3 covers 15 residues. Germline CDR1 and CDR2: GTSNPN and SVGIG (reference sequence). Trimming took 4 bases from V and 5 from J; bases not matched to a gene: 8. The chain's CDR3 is CAWIGREGRTGELFF. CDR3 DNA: TGTGCCTGGATAGGGCGGGAGGGCCGAACCGGGGAGCTGTTTTTT.

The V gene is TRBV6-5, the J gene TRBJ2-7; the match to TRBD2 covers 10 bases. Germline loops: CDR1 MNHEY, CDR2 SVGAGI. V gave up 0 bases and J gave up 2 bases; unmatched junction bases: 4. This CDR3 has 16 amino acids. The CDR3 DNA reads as TGTGCCAGCAGTTACTCGGGCCTAGCGGGAGCCTACGAGCAGTACTTC. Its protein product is CASSYSGLAGAYEQYF.

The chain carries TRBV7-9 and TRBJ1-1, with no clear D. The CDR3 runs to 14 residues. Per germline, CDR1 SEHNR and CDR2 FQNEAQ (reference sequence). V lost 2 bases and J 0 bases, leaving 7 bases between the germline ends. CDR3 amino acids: CASSLMSVNTEAFF. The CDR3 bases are TGTGCCAGCAGCTTAATGTCAGTGAACACTGAAGCTTTCTTT.

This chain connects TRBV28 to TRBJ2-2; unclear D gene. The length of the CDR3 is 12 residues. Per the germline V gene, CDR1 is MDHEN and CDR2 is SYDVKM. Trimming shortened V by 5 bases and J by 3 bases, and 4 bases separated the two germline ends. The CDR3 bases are TGTGCCAGCAGTCCTTACACCGGGGAGCTGTTTTTT. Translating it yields CASSPYTGELFF.

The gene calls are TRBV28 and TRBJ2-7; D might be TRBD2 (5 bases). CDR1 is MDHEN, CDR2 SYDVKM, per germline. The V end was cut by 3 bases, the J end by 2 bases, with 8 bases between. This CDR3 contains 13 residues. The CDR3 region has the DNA TGTGCCAGCAGTTTTAGCGAGACCTACGAGCAGTACTTC. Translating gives CASSFSETYEQYF.

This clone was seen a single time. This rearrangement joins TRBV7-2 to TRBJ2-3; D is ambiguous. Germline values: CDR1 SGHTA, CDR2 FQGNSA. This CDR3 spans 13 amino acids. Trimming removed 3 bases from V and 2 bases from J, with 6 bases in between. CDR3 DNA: TGTGCCAGCAGCTTGCTAGACACAGATACGCAGTATTTT. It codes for CASSLLDTDTQYF. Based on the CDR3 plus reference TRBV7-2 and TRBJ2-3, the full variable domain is GAGVSQSPSNKVTEKGKDVELRCDPISGHTALYWYRQSLGQGLEFLIYFQGNSAPDKSGLPSDRFSAERTGGSVSTLTIQRTQQEDSAVYLCASSLLDTDTQYFGPGTRLTVL.

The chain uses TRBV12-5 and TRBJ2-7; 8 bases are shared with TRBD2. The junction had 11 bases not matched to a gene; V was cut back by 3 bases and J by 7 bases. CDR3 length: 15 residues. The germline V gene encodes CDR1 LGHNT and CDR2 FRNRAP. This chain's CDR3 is CASGFPGGTSLEQYF. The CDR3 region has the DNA TGTGCTAGTGGTTTCCCCGGAGGGACTAGTTTGGAGCAGTACTTC.

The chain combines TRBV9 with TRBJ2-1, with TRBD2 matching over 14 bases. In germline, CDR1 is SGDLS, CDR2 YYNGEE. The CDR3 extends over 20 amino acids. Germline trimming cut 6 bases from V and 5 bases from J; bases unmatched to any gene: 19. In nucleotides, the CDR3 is TGTGCCAGCACCCTATCTCCCGGGACTAGCGGGAGTTATTCCCACAATGAGCAGTTCTTC. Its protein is CASTLSPGTSGSYSHNEQFF.

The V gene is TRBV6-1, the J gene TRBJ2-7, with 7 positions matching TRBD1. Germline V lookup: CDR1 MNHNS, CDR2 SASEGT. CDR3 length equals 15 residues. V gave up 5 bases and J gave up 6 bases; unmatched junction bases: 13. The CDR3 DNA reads TGTGCCAGCAGTCAGACAGGGATCAGGCCCGGCGAGCAGTACTTC. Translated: CASSQTGIRPGEQYF.

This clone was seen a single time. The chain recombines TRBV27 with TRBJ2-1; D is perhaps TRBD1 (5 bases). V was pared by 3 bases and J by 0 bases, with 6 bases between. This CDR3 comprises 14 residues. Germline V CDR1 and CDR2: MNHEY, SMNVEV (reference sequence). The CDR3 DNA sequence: TGTGCCAGCAGTTTGCAGGGCTCCTACAATGAGCAGTTCTTC. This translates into CASSLQGSYNEQFF.

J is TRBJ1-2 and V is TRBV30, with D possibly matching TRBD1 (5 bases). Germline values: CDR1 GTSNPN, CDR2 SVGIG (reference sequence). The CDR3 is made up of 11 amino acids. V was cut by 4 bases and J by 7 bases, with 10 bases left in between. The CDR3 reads CAWKGLGGYTF. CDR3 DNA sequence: TGTGCCTGGAAGGGGCTGGGTGGCTACACCTTC.

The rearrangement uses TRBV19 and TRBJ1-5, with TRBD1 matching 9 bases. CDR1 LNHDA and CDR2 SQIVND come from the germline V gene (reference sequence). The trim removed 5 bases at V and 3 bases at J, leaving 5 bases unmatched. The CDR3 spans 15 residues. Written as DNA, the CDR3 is TGTGCCAGTAGTGTACAGGGGGCTACCAATCAGCCCCAGCATTTT. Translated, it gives CASSVQGATNQPQHF. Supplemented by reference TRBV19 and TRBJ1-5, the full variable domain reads DGGITQSPKYLFRKEGQNVTLSCEQNLNHDAMYWYRQDPGQGLRLIYYSQIVNDFQKGDIAEGYSVSREKKESFPLTVTSAQKNPTAFYLCASSVQGATNQPQHFGDGTRLSIL.

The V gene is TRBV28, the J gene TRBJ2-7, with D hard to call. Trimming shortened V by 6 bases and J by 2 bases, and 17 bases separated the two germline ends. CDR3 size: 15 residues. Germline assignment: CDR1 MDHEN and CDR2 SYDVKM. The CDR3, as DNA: TGTGCCAGCAGCCCGGCGCCAGCGCGCACCTACGAGCAGTACTTC. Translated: CASSPAPARTYEQYF. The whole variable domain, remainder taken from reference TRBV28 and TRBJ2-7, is DVKVTQSSRYLVKRTGEKVFLECVQDMDHENMFWYRQDPGLGLRLIYFSYDVKMKEKGDIPEGYSVSREKKERFSLILESASTNQTSMYLCASSPAPARTYEQYFGPGTRLTVT.